Described below is a single T cell receptor beta chain sequence and its context. CDR3 length: 14 residues. The germline V gene encodes CDR1 PRHDT and CDR2 FYEKMQ (reference sequence). V lost 5 bases and J lost 6, with 13 bases in between. The authors carried out high-throughput sequencing of TCR beta. They applied it to CD8+ and CD4+ T cells obtained from blood. This record belongs to a study of CD8 T cells in Susac syndrome. An amount of RNA that ranged from about 0.45 to 1 ug was reverse transcribed with random hexamers. Amplification of TCR beta CDR3 was carried out by immunoSEQ multiplex PCR, which covered 54 Vbeta and 13 Jbeta segments. TCRdb used MiXCR to reprocess the immunoSEQ multiplex PCR reads, holding one entry per CDR3 protein. The data hold about 84,000 distinct CDR3 sequences, with about 93% observed a single time.

The rearrangement uses TRBV13 and TRBJ2-2; D possibly uses TRBD1 or TRBD2 (5 bases each). Source material: CD8+ T cells from PBMCs. The sequence was obtained from a human donor in good health. The CDR3 region has the DNA TGTGCCAGCAGCCATTTGATGGGGGCCGGGGAGCTGTTTTTT. Translating it yields CASSHLMGAGELFF.